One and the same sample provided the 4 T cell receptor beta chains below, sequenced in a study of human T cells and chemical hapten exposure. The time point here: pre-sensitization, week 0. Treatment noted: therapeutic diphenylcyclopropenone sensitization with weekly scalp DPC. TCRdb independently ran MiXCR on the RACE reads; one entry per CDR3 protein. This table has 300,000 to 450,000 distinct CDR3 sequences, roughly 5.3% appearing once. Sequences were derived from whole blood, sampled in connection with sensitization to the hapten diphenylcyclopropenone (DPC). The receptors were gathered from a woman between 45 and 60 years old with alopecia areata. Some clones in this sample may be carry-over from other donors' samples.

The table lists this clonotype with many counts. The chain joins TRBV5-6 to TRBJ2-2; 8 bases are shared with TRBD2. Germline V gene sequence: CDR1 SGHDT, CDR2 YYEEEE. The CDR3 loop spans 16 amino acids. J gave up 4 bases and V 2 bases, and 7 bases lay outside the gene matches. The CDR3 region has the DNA TGTGCCAGCAGCTTCCTTAACGGGGGGGTCACCGGGGAGCTGTTTTTT. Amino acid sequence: CASSFLNGGVTGELFF.

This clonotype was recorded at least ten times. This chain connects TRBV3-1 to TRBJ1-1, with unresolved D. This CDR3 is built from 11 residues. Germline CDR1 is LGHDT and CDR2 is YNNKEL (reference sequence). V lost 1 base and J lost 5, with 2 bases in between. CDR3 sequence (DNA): TGTGCCAGCAGCCAAGCAACTGAAGCTTTCTTT. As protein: CASSQATEAFF.

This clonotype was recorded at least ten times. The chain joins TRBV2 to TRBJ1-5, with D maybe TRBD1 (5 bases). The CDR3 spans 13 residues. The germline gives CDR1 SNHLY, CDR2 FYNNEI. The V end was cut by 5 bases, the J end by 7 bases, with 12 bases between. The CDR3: CASSSRVPQPQHF. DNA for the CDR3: TGTGCCAGCAGTAGCAGGGTTCCGCAGCCCCAGCATTTT. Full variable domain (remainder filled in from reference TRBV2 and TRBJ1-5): EPEVTQTPSHQVTQMGQEVILRCVPISNHLYFYWYRQILGQKVEFLVSFYNNEISEKSEIFDDQFSVERPDGSNFTLKIRSTKLEDSAMYFCASSSRVPQPQHFGDGTRLSIL.

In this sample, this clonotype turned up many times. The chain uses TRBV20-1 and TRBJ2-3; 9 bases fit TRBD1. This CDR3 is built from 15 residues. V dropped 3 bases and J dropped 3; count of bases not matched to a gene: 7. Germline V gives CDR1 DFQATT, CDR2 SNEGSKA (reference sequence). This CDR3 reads CSASMNRGPTDTQYF. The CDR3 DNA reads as TGCAGTGCTAGTATGAACAGGGGGCCGACAGATACGCAGTATTTT.